A single sample is the source of the 5 T cell receptor beta chains below, sequenced in a study of T cells in Graves' hyperthyroidism and ophthalmopathy. The TCR beta CDR3 regions underwent amplification using RNA transcripts as the source. HTBI primers were employed in a first-round RT-PCR of the TCR CDR3. TCRdb independently ran MiXCR on the multiplex PCR reads; one entry per CDR3 protein. Of fewer than 450,000 distinct CDR3 sequences in the sample, roughly 15% were seen once. What was sequenced was blood. The receptors stem from a woman aged 60-75 years with Graves' ophthalmopathy.

This clonotype was observed at least ten times. This sequence joins TRBV12-5 and TRBJ2-1; tentatively, D is TRBD1 (5 bases). The CDR3 is 14 residues long. Germline V gene lookup returns CDR1 LGHNT and CDR2 FRNRAP. V was trimmed by 8 bases and J by 4 bases, leaving 15 bases between them. The CDR3 loop reads CASSPSGMYNEQFF. DNA for the CDR3: TGTGCTAGTAGTCCCTCAGGGATGTACAATGAGCAGTTCTTC.

This clonotype came up many times. The chain recombines TRBV10-3 with TRBJ2-3; no definite D call. The CDR3 sequence is 13 residues long. V dropped 7 bases and J dropped 2 bases, with 10 bases sitting between them. Germline values: CDR1 ENHRY, CDR2 SYGVKD. CDR3 region: CAIMAASTDTQYF. CDR3 nucleotide sequence: TGTGCCATCATGGCGGCGTCCACAGATACGCAGTATTTT.

This clonotype was found many times. The genes are TRBV11-2 and TRBJ2-6; D gene ambiguous. Deletions cut 4 bases from V and 2 bases from J, with 18 bases between. Germline assignment: CDR1 SGHAT and CDR2 FQNNGV. This CDR3 has 18 amino acids. The CDR3 coding sequence is TGTGCCAGCAGCTCCCCGATGGGCCAAAATGCTGGGGCCAACGTCCTGACTTTC. Translation: CASSSPMGQNAGANVLTF.

This clonotype was seen a handful of times. This chain connects TRBV30 to TRBJ1-5; 12 bases match TRBD1. In germline, CDR1 is GTSNPN, CDR2 SVGIG (reference sequence). J was trimmed by 6 bases and V by 1 base; bases with no gene match: 7. The CDR3 has 16 amino acids. The CDR3 nucleotides read TGTGCCTGGAGTGCGGTTGGGACAGGGGGCCGTCAGCCCCAGCATTTT. It specifies CAWSAVGTGGRQPQHF.

This clonotype was counted ten times or more. The chain links TRBV30 to TRBJ2-7, with 9 nucleotides matching TRBD1. The CDR3 spans 14 residues. Germline V gene sequence: CDR1 GTSNPN, CDR2 SVGIG (reference sequence). J lost 3 bases, V lost 4 bases, and 7 bases had no gene match. The DNA of the CDR3 is TGTGCCTGGAATAGGGACAGGGTCTTCTACGAGCAGTACTTC. Translation: CAWNRDRVFYEQYF.